Presented here are 17 T cell receptor beta chains from one specimen sequenced in a study of T cells after yellow fever vaccination. In TCRdb, the 5' RACE reads were re-called with MiXCR into one record per CDR3 protein. The profile shows around 400,000 distinct CDR3 sequences, more than 9% of them singletons. Sequenced here: PBMCs, sampled on the day of the first yellow fever vaccination. These receptors originate from a man between 18 and 29 years old who received the YFV17D yellow fever vaccine.

The J gene is TRBJ2-3, the V gene TRBV20-1; tentative D call: TRBD1 (6 bases). Trimming pared 5 bases from V and 6 bases from J, leaving 15 bases between. The CDR3 spans 13 residues. CDR1 is DFQATT and CDR2 is SNEGSKA in the germline V gene (reference sequence). The CDR3 DNA sequence: TGCAGTGCTCCCAGGGGCCAGCAGGATACGCAGTATTTT. Amino acids: CSAPRGQQDTQYF.

This clonotype was seen a handful of times. J is TRBJ2-7 and V is TRBV11-2, with 8 nucleotides matching TRBD1. The CDR3 extends over 19 amino acids. The germline V gene encodes CDR1 SGHAT and CDR2 FQNNGV. V lost 2 bases and J lost 0; bases outside the gene matches: 15. CDR3 protein: CASSLTIPTTGAPSYEQYV. Here the CDR3 DNA reads TGTGCCAGCAGCTTAACAATACCGACGACAGGGGCTCCCTCCTACGAGCAGTACGTC.

This clonotype turned up a few times. The rearrangement uses TRBV6-6 and TRBJ1-1, with unresolved D. This CDR3 region has 12 residues. Trimming stripped 7 bases from V and 1 base from J, with 7 bases between. The germline V gene has CDR1 MNHNY and CDR2 SVGAGI (reference sequence). CDR3 amino acids: CASTPGNTEAFF. The CDR3 DNA follows: TGTGCCAGCACCCCAGGGAACACTGAAGCTTTCTTT.

The V and J genes are TRBV5-1 and TRBJ2-2, with TRBD2 matching 7 bases. V gave up 0 bases and J gave up 1 base; unmatched junction bases: 3. CDR1 is SGHRS, CDR2 YFSETQ, per germline. The CDR3 has 16 amino acids. CDR3 DNA sequence: TGCGCCAGCAGCTTGGACTCGGGGGGGAACACCGGGGAGCTGTTTTTT. This translates into CASSLDSGGNTGELFF.

The chain combines TRBV6-5 with TRBJ1-6; D is unresolved. Germline V gene data show CDR1 as MNHEY and CDR2 as SVGAGI. The CDR3 is 16 amino acids. V was trimmed by 3 bases and J by 7 bases, leaving 16 bases between them. For the CDR3, the DNA is TGTGCCAGCAGTTATCGCGCTGGGCGGTTAAATTCACCCCTCCACTTT. Amino acid sequence: CASSYRAGRLNSPLHF.

V gene TRBV6-2 or TRBV6-3 combines with J gene TRBJ2-1, with 10 positions matching TRBD2. This CDR3 region has 15 residues. V lost 5 bases, J lost 3 bases, and 4 bases stayed unmatched. From germline, CDR1 is MNHEY and CDR2 SVGEGT. This chain's CDR3 is CASSTSGVVYNEQFF. CDR3 bases: TGTGCCAGCAGTACTAGCGGGGTGGTCTACAATGAGCAGTTCTTC.

This chain uses TRBV9 with TRBJ2-2; 8 bases map to TRBD2. The germline V gene has CDR1 SGDLS and CDR2 YYNGEE. CDR3 size: 17 residues. V lost 0 bases to trimming and J lost 0 bases; unmatched junction nucleotides: 4. In nucleotides, the CDR3 is TGTGCCAGCAGCGTAGCGGGGGGGGCAGCGAACACCGGGGAGCTGTTTTTT. It codes for CASSVAGGAANTGELFF. Using reference TRBV9 and TRBJ2-2 for the parts outside the CDR3, the full variable domain is DSGVTQTPKHLITATGQRVTLRCSPRSGDLSVYWYQQSLDQGLQFLIQYYNGEERAKGNILERFSAQQFPDLHSELNLSSLELGDSALYFCASSVAGGAANTGELFFGEGSRLTVL.

This clonotype was counted between two and nine times. CDR3 region: CASSPQFRPNQQAAFF. Here the CDR3 DNA reads TGTGCCAGCAGCCCTCAGTTCAGGCCGAATCAGCAGGCAGCTTTCTTT. The chain recombines TRBV7-2 with TRBJ1-1; D call uncertain. This CDR3 is 16 amino acids long. V was trimmed by 5 bases and J by 10 bases, leaving 26 bases between them. CDR1 and CDR2 (germline): SGHTA, FQGNSA.

V usage is TRBV5-1 and J usage is TRBJ2-3, with D uncertain. Per the germline V gene, CDR1 is SGHRS and CDR2 is YFSETQ. The V end lost 4 bases, the J end lost 2 bases, and 11 bases lay between the germline ends. The CDR3 is 14 amino acids. The CDR3 reads CASSPGPHTDTQYF. The CDR3, as DNA: TGCGCCAGCAGCCCCGGACCTCACACAGATACGCAGTATTTT.

In its sample, this clonotype was seen many times. The J gene is TRBJ2-1, the V gene TRBV29-1; 8 nucleotides match TRBD2. Trimming took 6 bases from V and 7 from J; bases not matched to a gene: 14. This CDR3 region has 15 residues. CDR1 is SQVTM, CDR2 ANQGSEA, per germline. The CDR3 protein is CSVGLVGGAGNEQFF. In nucleotides, the CDR3 is TGCAGCGTCGGTCTCGTCGGGGGGGCAGGTAATGAGCAGTTCTTC.

There are a few counts of this clonotype. This rearrangement joins TRBV6-1 to TRBJ2-2, with TRBD2 matching 12 bases. After removal of 7 bases from V and 4 bases from J, the junction contained 4 bases not matched to a gene. Looked up from germline, CDR1 is MNHNS and CDR2 is SASEGT. The CDR3 covers 15 residues. Here the CDR3 DNA reads TGTGCCAGCACCAGACTAGCGGGGGTCACCGGGGAGCTGTTTTTT. It codes for CASTRLAGVTGELFF.

This clonotype has only a few counts. This chain joins TRBV20-1 and TRBJ2-5; D is perhaps TRBD2 (6 bases). CDR3 length equals 13 residues. V gave up 0 bases and J gave up 5 bases, with 10 bases separating them. Germline lookup yields CDR1 DFQATT and CDR2 SNEGSKA (reference sequence). In DNA form, the CDR3 reads TGCAGTGCTAGAGATGGGGGGATGGAGACCCAGTACTTC. Translated: CSARDGGMETQYF.

This clonotype was counted many times. The J gene is TRBJ1-1, the V gene TRBV5-1; 8 bases are shared with TRBD1. Losses at the gene ends were 4 bases for V and 4 bases for J; bases not matched to a gene: 6. The CDR3 spans 14 residues. Germline V CDR1 and CDR2: SGHRS, YFSETQ. The CDR3 bases are TGCGCCAGCAGCCAGGGGGCGCAAGGCACTGAAGCTTTCTTT. Translated: CASSQGAQGTEAFF.

The V call is TRBV25-1, the J call TRBJ1-2; 7 nucleotides line up with TRBD1. This CDR3 has 15 amino acids. J gave up 4 bases and V 3 bases, and 8 bases lay outside the gene matches. In germline, CDR1 is MGHDK, CDR2 SYGVNS. The CDR3 DNA reads as TGTGCCAGCAGTGAGATGATCACAGGGGTCTATGGCTACACCTTC. The encoded protein is CASSEMITGVYGYTF.

This clonotype has just a few counts. The J gene is TRBJ2-5, the V gene TRBV7-2, with 10 bases lining up with TRBD2. The CDR3 loop spans 14 amino acids. The ends lost 3 bases at V and 6 bases at J; junction bases unmatched: 4. Germline CDR1 reads SGHTA; CDR2 reads FQGNSA. The CDR3 protein is CASSFASGGQTQYF. CDR3 DNA: TGTGCCAGCAGCTTTGCTAGCGGGGGTCAGACCCAGTACTTC.

This clonotype turned up a few times. The CDR3 sequence: CASSPGRSSYNSPLHF. CDR3 coding DNA: TGTGCCAGCAGCCCGGGCAGGAGCTCCTATAATTCACCCCTCCACTTT. This rearrangement joins TRBV4-2 to TRBJ1-6, with D unresolved. Germline V CDR1 and CDR2: LGHNA, YNFKEQ. The CDR3 loop spans 16 amino acids. V was trimmed by 4 bases and J by 0 bases, leaving 10 bases between them.

The gene calls are TRBV6-2 or TRBV6-3 and TRBJ2-1; TRBD2 agrees at 9 bases. With 5 bases clipped from V and 0 bases from J, the junction kept 5 bases outside the gene matches. CDR3 length: 16 amino acids. Germline CDR1 and CDR2: MNHEY and SVGEGT. CDR3 bases: TGTGCCAGCAGTCCATATAGCGGGAGCTCCTACAATGAGCAGTTCTTC. Translation gives CASSPYSGSSYNEQFF.